Listed below are T cell receptor beta chains from one sample, sequenced in a study of T-cell reconstitution after alpha-beta-depleted transplantation in children. TCRdb redid the calling of the PCR reads with MiXCR, one entry per CDR3 protein. The sample consists of around 440,000 distinct CDR3 sequences, roughly a tenth of them appearing once. Sequences were derived from PBMCs, sampled before TCRalphabeta/CD19-depleted stem cell transplant. Receptors originate from a child aged 2-15 years with inherited bone marrow failure, due to receive a stem cell transplant. Each CDR3 is given with its conserved first and last residue. Each record gives: CDR3 length, J gene, clone size, V gene, D gene, CDR3 protein, CDR3 DNA. A D gene is named only where the DNA matches it firmly. Where a row states a size, it is once, few, many or the class of an expanded clone; other rows omit it.

16	TRBJ1-4	many	TRBV7-9	.	CASSLGASATNEKLFF	TGTGCCAGCAGCTTAGGGGCTAGCGCAACTAATGAAAAACTGTTTTTT
13	TRBJ2-7	many	TRBV28	.	CASSPEIFYEQYF	TGTGCCAGCAGCCCAGAGATTTTCTACGAGCAGTACTTC
17	TRBJ2-7	few	TRBV3-1	TRBD1	CASSHPPGQVLSYEQYF	TGTGCCAGCAGCCACCCCCCGGGACAGGTCCTCTCCTACGAGCAGTACTTC
14	TRBJ1-2	few	TRBV7-2	.	CASSLGTDYYGYTF	TGTGCCAGCAGCTTAGGCACAGACTACTATGGCTACACCTTC
17	TRBJ2-7	many	TRBV7-8	.	CASSLVWSEGTSYEQYF	TGTGCCAGCAGCTTAGTCTGGTCCGAGGGGACCTCCTACGAGCAGTACTTC
14	TRBJ1-2	.	TRBV6-1	TRBD1	CASSNAPTGYGYTF	TGTGCCAGCAGTAACGCACCGACAGGGTATGGCTACACCTTC
18	TRBJ2-7	many	TRBV4-3	TRBD2	CASSQDVGTSGSSYEQYF	TGCGCCAGCAGCCAAGATGTGGGGACTAGCGGGAGCTCCTACGAGCAGTACTTC
18	TRBJ2-6	many	TRBV11-2	TRBD2	CASSLVGRGSSGANVLTF	TGTGCCAGCAGCTTAGTGGGGCGCGGGAGCTCTGGGGCCAACGTCCTGACTTTC
12	TRBJ1-4	many	TRBV7-9	.	CASSPPGEKLFF	TGTGCCAGCAGCCCCCCCGGCGAAAAACTGTTTTTT
15	TRBJ2-1	many	TRBV9	.	CASSALRADLNEQFF	TGTGCCAGCAGCGCGCTCCGAGCGGACCTCAATGAGCAGTTCTTC
12	TRBJ1-1	many	TRBV12-3/TRBV12-4	.	CASSLGTVEAFF	TGTGCCAGCAGTTTAGGGACAGTTGAAGCTTTCTTT
15	TRBJ2-3	many	TRBV7-9	.	CASSLTAVITDTQYF	TGTGCCAGCAGCTTAACGGCGGTAATCACAGATACGCAGTATTTT
12	TRBJ2-7	.	TRBV6-1	.	CASRGLTYEQYF	TGTGCCAGCAGGGGATTAACCTACGAGCAGTACTTC
16	TRBJ2-7	.	TRBV12-3/TRBV12-4	TRBD1	CASSLSLGTDSYEQYF	TGTGCCAGCAGTTTATCCCTAGGGACAGATTCCTACGAGCAGTACTTC
14	TRBJ2-7	many	TRBV5-6	TRBD2	CASSLTSGIDEQYF	TGTGCCAGCAGCTTGACTAGCGGGATTGACGAGCAGTACTTC
12	TRBJ2-3	.	TRBV2	.	CASSLFLTTQYF	TGTGCCAGCAGCCTTTTCCTAACTACGCAGTATTTT
14	TRBJ2-7	few	TRBV7-2	.	CASSLVGSGYEQYF	TGTGCCAGCAGCTTAGTTGGTAGCGGATACGAGCAGTACTTC
14	TRBJ2-7	many	TRBV7-9	.	CASSLVDGTYEQYF	TGTGCCAGCAGCTTAGTCGACGGAACCTACGAGCAGTACTTC
17	TRBJ2-2	.	TRBV20-1	TRBD2	CSARGLAGGANTGELFF	TGCAGTGCTAGAGGGCTAGCGGGAGGTGCGAACACCGGGGAGCTGTTTTTT
12	TRBJ2-5	few	TRBV5-1	.	CASSGEQETQYF	TGCGCCAGCAGTGGGGAACAAGAGACCCAGTACTTC
14	TRBJ2-1	many	TRBV20-1	TRBD2	CSASGGRAVNEQFF	TGCAGTGCTAGTGGAGGGAGGGCCGTCAATGAGCAGTTCTTC
17	TRBJ1-5	.	TRBV4-2	.	CASSQAGGSRSNQPQHF	TGTGCCAGCAGCCAAGCTGGTGGCAGCCGGAGCAATCAGCCCCAGCATTTT
15	TRBJ1-2	many	TRBV7-2	.	CASSLGRREYYGYTF	TGTGCCAGCAGCTTAGGCCGGAGGGAGTACTATGGCTACACCTTC
15	TRBJ1-1	few	TRBV6-1	.	CASNSPGRQNTEAFF	TGTGCCAGCAACTCTCCGGGACGGCAGAACACTGAAGCTTTCTTT
17	TRBJ2-3	few	TRBV18	TRBD1	CASSWTGGGTGTDTQYF	TGTGCCAGCTCATGGACAGGGGGCGGCACAGGCACAGATACGCAGTATTTT
13	TRBJ2-1	many	TRBV12-3/TRBV12-4	.	CASSLGAERKQFF	TGTGCCAGCAGTTTAGGGGCTGAGCGGAAGCAGTTCTTC
15	TRBJ2-3	many	TRBV10-3	.	CAIREGASPSDTQYF	TGTGCCATCAGGGAGGGGGCCTCCCCCTCAGATACGCAGTATTTT
17	TRBJ2-1	many	TRBV30	TRBD2	CAWSHRDTLTSVNEQFF	TGTGCCTGGAGTCACCGGGACACCCTGACTAGCGTAAATGAGCAGTTCTTC
16	TRBJ2-4	.	TRBV27	.	CASSPRPLGPKNIQYF	TGTGCCAGCAGCCCCCGCCCCCTAGGGCCCAAAAACATTCAGTACTTC
13	TRBJ1-1	many	TRBV29-1	.	CSVEGAQGTEAFF	TGCAGCGTTGAAGGCGCCCAAGGCACTGAAGCTTTCTTT
13	TRBJ2-7	many	TRBV13	.	CASSSGLRYEQYF	TGTGCCAGCAGCTCCGGACTCCGCTACGAGCAGTACTTC
13	TRBJ2-7	many	TRBV20-1	TRBD1	CSAPGQGRDEQYF	TGCAGTGCTCCTGGACAGGGACGCGACGAGCAGTACTTC
16	TRBJ2-3	.	TRBV28	TRBD1	CASSPYRGQSTDTQYF	TGTGCCAGCAGTCCCTATCGGGGACAGTCCACAGATACGCAGTATTTT
15	TRBJ1-2	.	TRBV6-1	.	CASSEGDLANYGYTF	TGTGCCAGCAGTGAGGGGGACCTAGCTAACTATGGCTACACCTTC
15	TRBJ2-1	.	TRBV10-3	.	CAISQQGSSYNEQFF	TGTGCCATCAGTCAACAGGGAAGCTCCTACAATGAGCAGTTCTTC
15	TRBJ2-3	many	TRBV27	.	CASSFFLTSTDTQYF	TGTGCCAGCAGTTTCTTCCTGACTTCCACAGATACGCAGTATTTT
13	TRBJ2-1	many	TRBV30	TRBD2	CAWWGEGRNEQFF	TGTGCCTGGTGGGGGGAGGGGCGCAATGAGCAGTTCTTC
13	TRBJ2-5	many	TRBV25-1	.	CASSEGVQETQYF	TGTGCCAGCAGTGAAGGGGTCCAAGAGACCCAGTACTTC
15	TRBJ2-1	many	TRBV29-1	.	CSVASRLAPYNEQFF	TGCAGCGTTGCCAGTAGGCTAGCCCCTTACAATGAGCAGTTCTTC
14	TRBJ1-5	many	TRBV28	.	CASSLSLSNQPQHF	TGTGCCAGCAGTTTATCTCTTAGCAATCAGCCCCAGCATTTT
14	TRBJ1-2	many	TRBV29-1	TRBD1	CSVTRQGGLYGYTF	TGCAGCGTCACAAGACAGGGTGGCCTCTATGGCTACACCTTC
15	TRBJ2-1	many	TRBV30	TRBD1	CAWSARDSIYNEQFF	TGTGCCTGGAGTGCCCGGGACAGCATCTACAATGAGCAGTTCTTC
17	TRBJ2-1	many	TRBV3-1	.	CASSQEMDHRAYNEQFF	TGTGCCAGCAGCCAAGAGATGGACCATAGAGCCTACAATGAGCAGTTCTTC
14	TRBJ2-7	many	TRBV6-5	TRBD2	CASRLTSGSYEQYF	TGTGCCAGCAGGTTAACTAGCGGCTCCTACGAGCAGTACTTC
15	TRBJ2-1	many	TRBV28	TRBD2	CASVPSGRAYNEQFF	TGTGCCAGCGTACCTAGCGGGAGGGCGTACAATGAGCAGTTCTTC
16	TRBJ1-5	.	TRBV7-2	.	CASSSGTPSWNQPQHF	TGTGCCAGCAGCTCCGGGACTCCAAGTTGGAATCAGCCCCAGCATTTT
14	TRBJ2-2	many	TRBV29-1	.	CSVAAATNTGELFF	TGCAGCGTTGCGGCGGCTACGAACACCGGGGAGCTGTTTTTT
13	TRBJ2-7	many	TRBV5-5	.	CASSLVWGYEQYF	TGTGCCAGCAGCCTCGTCTGGGGCTACGAGCAGTACTTC
18	TRBJ2-1	.	TRBV7-2	TRBD2	CASSLAASGRFLYNEQFF	TGTGCCAGCAGCTTAGCGGCTAGCGGGAGGTTCCTTTACAATGAGCAGTTCTTC
15	TRBJ1-1	many	TRBV12-3/TRBV12-4	.	CASSLRVGSGTEAFF	TGTGCCAGCAGTCTTAGGGTGGGGTCGGGGACTGAAGCTTTCTTT
15	TRBJ2-1	many	TRBV4-3	TRBD2	CASSQGSGRATEQFF	TGCGCCAGCAGCCAAGGGAGCGGGAGGGCCACTGAGCAGTTCTTC
16	TRBJ2-7	.	TRBV28	.	CASSLRGSGTPYEQYF	TGTGCCAGCAGTTTACGAGGGTCAGGGACTCCCTACGAGCAGTACTTC
15	TRBJ2-2	many	TRBV5-6	.	CASSPAGVNTGELFF	TGTGCCAGCAGCCCCGCAGGGGTCAACACCGGGGAGCTGTTTTTT
16	TRBJ2-1	few	TRBV7-2	TRBD2	CASSWSWGGSYNEQFF	TGTGCCAGCAGCTGGAGCTGGGGGGGGTCCTACAATGAGCAGTTCTTC
15	TRBJ2-7	few	TRBV20-1	TRBD2	CSAPRTSGFSYEQYF	TGCAGTGCTCCCCGGACTAGCGGATTCTCCTACGAGCAGTACTTC